The 15 T cell receptor beta chains presented below share a single source sample, sequenced in a study of T cell repertoires in cytomegalovirus infection. Their antigens are not known. TCRdb ran MiXCR on the reads and lists one entry per CDR3 protein. The sample contains hundreds of thousands of distinct CDR3 sequences, less than 35% of which appear only once. The specimen comprised cultured CD8+ T cells from PBMCs, sampled from culture after CMV antigen stimulation. The receptor source for this set is a human donor in good health (CMV status not recorded). Some clones in this sample may be carry-over from other donors' samples.

This chain joins TRBV6-1 and TRBJ1-4; a weak D match, TRBD1 (6 bases). Germline V gene data show CDR1 as MNHNS and CDR2 as SASEGT. V lost 10 bases, J lost 7 bases, and 10 bases lay in between. This CDR3 comprises 11 residues. CDR3: CAIRQAEKLFF. In DNA form, the CDR3 reads TGTGCCATCAGACAGGCTGAAAAACTGTTTTTT.

This clonotype was counted between two and nine times. This chain links TRBV20-1 with TRBJ2-3; D is unresolved. V dropped 2 bases and J dropped 2 bases, with 8 bases sitting between them. Germline CDR1 and CDR2: DFQATT and SNEGSKA (reference sequence). The CDR3 runs 13 residues. CDR3 bases: TGCAGTGCTAGACCCACTTTCACAGATACGCAGTATTTT. Translation gives CSARPTFTDTQYF.

The chain is built from TRBV6-2 or TRBV6-3 and TRBJ2-7, with D perhaps matching TRBD1 or TRBD2 (5 bases each). This CDR3 contains 15 residues. The V gene lost 0 bases and the J gene lost 3 bases, with 12 bases spanning the gap. The germline V gene encodes CDR1 MNHEY and CDR2 SVGEGT. The CDR3 here is CASSYSERGDYEQYV. As DNA, the CDR3 is TGTGCCAGCAGTTACTCGGAGAGAGGGGACTACGAGCAGTACGTC.

The V call is TRBV7-6, the J call TRBJ2-2; D is undetermined. The CDR3 runs to 17 residues. V gave up 3 bases and J gave up 2 bases, with 16 bases separating them. The germline V gene has CDR1 SGHVS and CDR2 FNYEAQ. The CDR3 is CASSLKDRRTNTGELFF. The CDR3 DNA follows: TGTGCCAGCAGCTTGAAAGATCGGCGTACAAACACCGGGGAGCTGTTTTTT.

The rearrangement links TRBV19 to TRBJ1-5, with 12 bases matching TRBD1. Germline lookup yields CDR1 LNHDA and CDR2 SQIVND (reference sequence). The CDR3 has 13 amino acids. The CDR3 DNA reads TGTGCTACCGGGACAGGGGGCCACCAGCCCCAGCATTTT. Translating gives CATGTGGHQPQHF.

The rearrangement uses TRBV11-1 and TRBJ2-1, with a weak D call TRBD1 (6 bases). The germline V gene has CDR1 SGHAT and CDR2 FQDESV (reference sequence). The ends were cut back, 5 bases at V and 7 bases at J, with 15 bases in the middle. There are 14 residues in the CDR3. The CDR3 region is CASSQYRERNEQFF. DNA for the CDR3: TGTGCCAGCAGCCAATACAGGGAAAGGAATGAGCAGTTCTTC.

This clonotype came up many times. The rearrangement uses TRBV18 and TRBJ2-5; D unclear. Germline CDR1 reads KGHSH; CDR2 reads LQKENI. Trimming took off 8 bases at V and 4 bases at J, with 8 bases between the two ends. This CDR3 spans 11 amino acids. CDR3 residues: CASAQRETQYF. In nucleotides, the CDR3 is TGTGCCAGCGCACAAAGAGAGACCCAGTACTTC.

This clonotype was found a few times. This rearrangement joins TRBV27 to TRBJ2-1, with TRBD2 identical over 9 bases. This CDR3 spans 16 amino acids. Germline V gene sequence: CDR1 MNHEY, CDR2 SMNVEV (reference sequence). J lost 8 bases, V lost 2 bases, and 10 bases had no gene match. CDR3 DNA: TGTGCCAGCAGTTTACAGGGCCTAGCGGGGTGGTATGAGCAGTTCTTC. It encodes CASSLQGLAGWYEQFF.

This clonotype was seen more than once but under ten times. The rearrangement joins TRBV29-1 to TRBJ2-5, with D possibly matching TRBD1 (6 bases). V lost 3 bases to trimming and J lost 0 bases, with 11 bases between them. This CDR3 has 14 amino acids. Germline CDR1 reads SQVTM; CDR2 reads ANQGSEA. CDR3: CSVEAGVHQETQYF. The CDR3 nucleotides are TGCAGCGTTGAGGCAGGGGTTCACCAAGAGACCCAGTACTTC.

This clonotype was picked up a small number of times. The chain couples TRBV7-2 to TRBJ1-4; TRBD1 agrees at 9 bases. Germline loops: CDR1 SGHTA, CDR2 FQGNSA. Germline trimming cut 4 bases from V and 7 bases from J; bases unmatched to any gene: 7. The CDR3 loop spans 15 amino acids. The DNA of the CDR3 is TGTGCCAGCAGCTCTACAGGGGGCTTGGGTGAAAAACTGTTTTTT. It specifies CASSSTGGLGEKLFF.

The chain is built from TRBV27 and TRBJ2-5; 10 bases align to TRBD2. Per germline, CDR1 MNHEY and CDR2 SMNVEV (reference sequence). The CDR3 is 15 amino acids. V trimming: 4 bases; J trimming: 4 bases; junction bases outside the gene matches: 6. The CDR3 sequence is CASSSPPSGGETQYF. In DNA, the CDR3 is TGTGCCAGCAGTTCCCCCCCTAGCGGGGGAGAGACCCAGTACTTC.

The chain uses TRBV6-1 and TRBJ1-1, with 7 bases fitting TRBD1. Germline CDR1 MNHNS, CDR2 SASEGT. J lost 3 bases, V lost 6 bases, and 7 bases had no gene match. This CDR3 has 14 residues. CDR3 region: CASSHSTGYTEAFF. The CDR3 coding sequence is TGTGCCAGCAGCCATTCGACAGGGTACACTGAAGCTTTCTTT.

J is TRBJ2-7 and V is TRBV6-5; tentative D call: TRBD1 (5 bases). Germline loops: CDR1 MNHEY, CDR2 SVGAGI. The V and J ends lost 7 bases and 1 base respectively, with 11 bases between them. CDR3 length equals 13 residues. CDR3 in amino acids: CASTVAGSYEQYF. The CDR3 DNA follows: TGTGCCAGCACCGTAGCAGGGTCCTACGAGCAGTACTTC.

This clonotype showed up just a few times. This chain joins TRBV4-1 and TRBJ1-2, with no clear D. Per germline, CDR1 MGHRA and CDR2 YSYEKL. Trimming removed 4 bases from V and 1 base from J, with 10 bases in between. The CDR3 contains 14 residues. The CDR3, as DNA: TGCGCCAGCAGCCTTATAGTGAATAACTATGGCTACACCTTC. It yields the protein CASSLIVNNYGYTF.

The genes are TRBV6-2 or TRBV6-3 and TRBJ2-5, with 7 bases matching TRBD2. The CDR3 sequence is 15 residues long. With 7 bases clipped from V and 7 bases from J, the junction kept 15 bases outside the gene matches. Germline CDR1 reads MNHEY; CDR2 reads SVGEGT. The CDR3 loop is CASNERGEGLGTQYF. For the CDR3, the DNA is TGTGCCAGCAACGAGCGGGGTGAGGGTCTAGGGACCCAGTACTTC.